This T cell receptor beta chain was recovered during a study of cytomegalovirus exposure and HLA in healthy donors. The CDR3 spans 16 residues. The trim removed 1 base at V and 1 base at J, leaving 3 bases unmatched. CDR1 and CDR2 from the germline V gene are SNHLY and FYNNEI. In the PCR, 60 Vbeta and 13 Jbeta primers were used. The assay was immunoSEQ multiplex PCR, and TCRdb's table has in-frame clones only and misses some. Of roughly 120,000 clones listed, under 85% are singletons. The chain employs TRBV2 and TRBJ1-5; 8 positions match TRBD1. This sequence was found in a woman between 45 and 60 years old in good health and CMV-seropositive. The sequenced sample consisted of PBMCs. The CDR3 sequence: CASSEVQGASNQPQHF. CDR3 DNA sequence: TGTGCCAGCAGTGAAGTGCAGGGGGCGAGCAATCAGCCCCAGCATTTT.